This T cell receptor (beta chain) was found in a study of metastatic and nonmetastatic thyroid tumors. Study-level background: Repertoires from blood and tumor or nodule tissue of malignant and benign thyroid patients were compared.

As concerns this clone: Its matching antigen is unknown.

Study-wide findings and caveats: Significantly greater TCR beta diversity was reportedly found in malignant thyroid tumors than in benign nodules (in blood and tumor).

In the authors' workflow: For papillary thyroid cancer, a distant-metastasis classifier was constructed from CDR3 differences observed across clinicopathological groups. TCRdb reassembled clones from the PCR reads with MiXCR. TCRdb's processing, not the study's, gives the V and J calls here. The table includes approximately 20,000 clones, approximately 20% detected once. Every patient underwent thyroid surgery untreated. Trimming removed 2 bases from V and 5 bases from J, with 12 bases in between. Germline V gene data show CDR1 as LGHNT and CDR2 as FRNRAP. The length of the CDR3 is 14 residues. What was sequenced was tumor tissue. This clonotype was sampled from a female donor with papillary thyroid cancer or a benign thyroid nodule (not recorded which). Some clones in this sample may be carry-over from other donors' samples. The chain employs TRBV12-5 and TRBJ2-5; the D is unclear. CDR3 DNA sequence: TGTGCTAGTGGTTTGTCCCTCCTCGGGGAGACCCAGTACTTC. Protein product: CASGLSLLGETQYF.